The clone carrying this T cell receptor beta chain was observed a few times. Its cognate antigen is unknown. These data are taken from a study of beta chain features in type 1 diabetes. General observations from the study: Among all four CD4+ subsets, Type 1 diabetes patients had TCRB CDR3s that were moderately but significantly shorter. HLA effects on TCRB rearrangement stayed unresolved here.

Expressed TCRB transcripts were sequenced after all isolated RNA was converted to cDNA. Sequenced by immunoSEQ multiplex PCR; TCRdb stores in-frame clones only, minus some. The profile shows approximately 300,000 clones, roughly 11% of them singletons. The CDR3 sequence is 16 residues long. CDR1 and CDR2 from the germline V gene are SEHNR and FQNEAQ (reference sequence). Losses at the gene ends were 3 bases for V and 7 bases for J; bases not matched to a gene: 12. The receptor's source is a woman aged 25 to 39 in good health. This sequence joins TRBV7-9 and TRBJ2-1; 7 nucleotides agree with TRBD2. The specimen sequenced was naive CD4+ T cells from blood. CDR3 sequence: CASSFPVSRERNEQFF. CDR3 coding DNA: TGTGCCAGCAGCTTTCCCGTTTCGCGGGAGAGGAATGAGCAGTTCTTC.